This T cell receptor (beta chain) was recovered during a study of early T cells in non-severe SARS-CoV-2 infection. TCRdb re-called the 5' RACE reads with MiXCR, one entry per CDR3 protein. The sample consists of roughly 29,000 distinct CDR3 sequences, 4.5% of them appearing once. This clonotype was counted many times. Sequencing was done on a sample of whole blood. The receptor was derived from an adult who was a healthcare worker with PCR-confirmed SARS-CoV-2 infection or an uninfected control (not recorded which).

Here the CDR3 reads CASSPRPNGNIQYF. The CDR3 bases are TGTGCCAGCTCACCACGTCCGAATGGGAACATTCAGTACTTC. The rearrangement links TRBV18 to TRBJ2-4; D call uncertain. The CDR3 covers 14 residues. Trimming stripped 1 base from V and 7 bases from J, with 11 bases between. Germline CDR1 is KGHSH and CDR2 is LQKENI.